The text below deals with one TCR beta chain. Antigen unknown. A 5'RACE template-switching step, the method used to make TCR cDNA, added a universal primer site and UMIs. MiXCR, run by TCRdb on the 5' RACE reads, gives a single entry per CDR3 protein. This table holds 450,000 to 550,000 distinct CDR3 sequences, about 19% found once. The CDR3 has 15 amino acids. V lost 8 bases, J lost 6 bases, and 11 bases stayed unmatched. CDR1 is MNHNS and CDR2 is SASEGT in the germline V gene. The data stem from a study of T cells after yellow fever vaccination. Study-wide results and limits: The appearance of a small share of clonotypes in both CD4 and CD8 compartments was observed. Researchers report a weaker secondary response that nonetheless peaked faster, day 5 versus 15.

The TCR originated in a man aged 30-40 years who received the YFV17D yellow fever vaccine. Sequenced here: PBMCs, sampled 15 days after the yellow fever booster vaccination. The chain recombines TRBV6-1 with TRBJ2-2, with TRBD1 matching 8 bases. CDR3 residues: CASQRQGLSPGELFF. The CDR3 DNA sequence: TGTGCCAGCCAACGACAGGGGCTCTCCCCCGGGGAGCTGTTTTTT.